This T cell receptor beta chain was sequenced during a study of cytomegalovirus exposure and HLA in healthy donors. Study findings and constraints: CMV serostatus was the sole immune exposure information available. Later on, analysis showed that most CMV-associated TCR beta chains appeared to be HLA-restricted. Trimming of TCR beta V- and J-genes showed a link, identified in a later analysis, to a missense DCLRE1C variant. Cytomegalovirus-associated TCR beta chains were listed, numbering 150 to 200.

The V and J ends lost 4 bases and 7 bases, in that order; junction bases with no gene match: 9. This CDR3 contains 15 residues. Germline assignment: CDR1 SGHRS and CDR2 YFSETQ. PCR was performed using 60 Vbeta and 13 Jbeta primers. Assay: immunoSEQ multiplex PCR; the TCRdb copy retains only in-frame clones and omits some. Of 50,000 to 70,000 clones in the sample, approximately 67% were seen once. In the case of this clone: Its antigen is not known.

This chain joins TRBV5-1 and TRBJ1-4; 8 bases line up with TRBD1. Sample: PBMCs. This receptor was identified in a young man in good health and CMV-seronegative. The CDR3 protein is CASSQETGAGEKLFF. For the CDR3, the DNA is TGCGCCAGCAGCCAAGAGACAGGGGCTGGTGAAAAACTGTTTTTT.